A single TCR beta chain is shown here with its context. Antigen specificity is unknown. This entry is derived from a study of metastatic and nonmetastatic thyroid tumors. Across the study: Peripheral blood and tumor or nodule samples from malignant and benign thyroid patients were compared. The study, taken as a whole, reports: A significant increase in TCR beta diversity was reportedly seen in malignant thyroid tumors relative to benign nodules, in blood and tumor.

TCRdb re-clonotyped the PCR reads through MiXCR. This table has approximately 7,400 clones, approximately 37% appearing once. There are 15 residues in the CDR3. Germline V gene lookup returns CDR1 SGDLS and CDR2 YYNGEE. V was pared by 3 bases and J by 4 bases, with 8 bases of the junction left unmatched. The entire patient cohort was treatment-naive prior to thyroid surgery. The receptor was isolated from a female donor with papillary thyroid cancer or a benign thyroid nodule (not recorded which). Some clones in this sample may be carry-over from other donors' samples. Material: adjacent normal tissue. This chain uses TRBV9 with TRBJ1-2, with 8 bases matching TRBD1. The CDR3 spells CASSASTGVVYGYTF. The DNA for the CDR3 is TGTGCCAGCAGCGCGTCGACAGGGGTCGTCTATGGCTACACCTTC.